These 12 T cell receptor beta chains were sequenced from one sample in a study of shared clonotypes between healthy human individuals. Generated by immunoSEQ multiplex PCR, the TCRdb table keeps only in-frame clones and is missing some. The sample shows over 2 million clones, about 95% of them seen only once. CD45RO-negative CD8 cells positively selected for CCR7 made up the naive population, which excluded terminally differentiated effector memory CD45RA+ cells. Sequenced: naive CD8+ T cells sorted from blood. The receptors stem from a man younger than 35 in good health.

The V call is TRBV27, the J call TRBJ1-1, with no clear D. Between the trimmed V and J ends, which lost 0 bases and 3 bases, there was a span of 8 bases. This CDR3 is built from 14 residues. Germline V lookup: CDR1 MNHEY, CDR2 SMNVEV (reference sequence). CDR3 DNA: TGTGCCAGCAGTTTATCGGGAGCGTACACTGAAGCTTTCTTT. Protein sequence: CASSLSGAYTEAFF.

This sequence joins TRBV6-1 and TRBJ2-1; D uncertain. CDR3 size: 15 residues. V gave up 0 bases and J gave up 3 bases, with 9 bases separating them. From germline, CDR1 is MNHNS and CDR2 SASEGT. CDR3 amino acids: CASSEAFGDYNEQFF. DNA of the CDR3: TGTGCCAGCAGTGAAGCATTTGGGGACTACAATGAGCAGTTCTTC.

About this clone itself: Other DNA sequences within the sample encode an identical CDR3. The chain combines TRBV9 with TRBJ1-1, with TRBD1 identical over 7 bases. The germline CDR1 and CDR2 sequences are SGDLS and YYNGEE. The CDR3 covers 13 residues. Germline trimming cut 4 bases from V and 3 bases from J; bases unmatched to any gene: 3. CDR3 protein: CASSLGGDTEAFF. As DNA, the CDR3 is TGTGCCAGCAGCTTAGGGGGCGACACTGAAGCTTTCTTT.

The chain combines TRBV28 with TRBJ2-1; D is unclear. CDR3 size: 21 residues. V was clipped by 5 bases and J by 4 bases, with 33 bases between them. CDR1 is MDHEN and CDR2 is SYDVKM in the germline V gene. In DNA form, the CDR3 reads TGTGCCAGCAGTCCCCCGTTGAAGCCACGGAATTTTTTATCCCCTTACAATGAGCAGTTCTTC. Translation: CASSPPLKPRNFLSPYNEQFF.

The gene calls are TRBV10-1 and TRBJ2-7; D is perhaps TRBD1 or TRBD2 (5 bases each). CDR1 and CDR2 (germline): WNHNN, SYGVQD (reference sequence). The V end was cut by 3 bases, the J end by 5 bases, with 20 bases between. CDR3 length equals 16 residues. CDR3 bases: TGCGCCAGCAGTGACCCCTTCGGGACGGCTGCCCACGAGCAGTACTTC. It specifies CASSDPFGTAAHEQYF.

The CDR3: CAISETQGFDEKLFF. In DNA form, the CDR3 reads TGTGCCATCAGTGAGACACAGGGATTCGATGAAAAACTGTTTTTT. The J gene is TRBJ1-4, the V gene TRBV10-3; D is perhaps TRBD1 (6 bases). With 2 bases removed from V and 6 bases from J, the gap between germline ends came to 13 bases. Germline CDR1 is ENHRY and CDR2 is SYGVKD. CDR3 length: 15 amino acids.

The chain has TRBV4-1 and TRBJ1-1; D gene uncertain. V lost 4 bases and J lost 0, with 12 bases in between. CDR1 and CDR2 (germline): MGHRA, YSYEKL. The CDR3 contains 15 residues. The chain's CDR3 is CASSLAGWMNTEAFF. The CDR3 DNA is TGCGCCAGCAGCCTGGCGGGATGGATGAACACTGAAGCTTTCTTT.

This sequence joins TRBV7-6 and TRBJ2-7; no firm D call. The ends were cut back, 2 bases at V and 0 bases at J, with 17 bases in the middle. The CDR3 consists of 17 residues. Per the germline V gene, CDR1 is SGHVS and CDR2 is FNYEAQ. The CDR3 region is CASSLFDSGVSSYEQYF. Here the CDR3 DNA reads TGTGCCAGCAGCTTATTTGATTCCGGAGTTAGCTCCTACGAGCAGTACTTC. Full variable domain (missing parts from reference TRBV7-6 and TRBJ2-7): GAGVSQSPRYKVTKRGQDVALRCDPISGHVSLYWYRQALGQGPEFLTYFNYEAQQDKSGLPNDRFSAERPEGSISTLTIQRTEQRDSAMYRCASSLFDSGVSSYEQYFGPGTRLTVT.

The chain has TRBV7-6 and TRBJ2-5; 12 bases map to TRBD1. Losses at the gene ends were 5 bases for V and 4 bases for J; bases not matched to a gene: 11. This CDR3 has 17 amino acids. The germline V gene has CDR1 SGHVS and CDR2 FNYEAQ. This CDR3 is CASSPGTGGTYGETQYF. CDR3 sequence (DNA): TGTGCCAGCAGCCCAGGGACAGGGGGCACCTACGGAGAGACCCAGTACTTC.

This clone has a handful of counts. This sequence joins TRBV6-1 and TRBJ1-2, with TRBD1 matching over 8 bases. V lost 10 bases, J lost 2 bases, and 6 bases stayed unmatched. This CDR3 region has 13 residues. Per the germline V gene, CDR1 is MNHNS and CDR2 is SASEGT. CDR3 bases: TGTGCCACCTCCAGGGGGCGCAACTATGGCTACACCTTC. It specifies CATSRGRNYGYTF.

The chain joins TRBV29-1 to TRBJ1-1; no clear D. Germline V gives CDR1 SQVTM, CDR2 ANQGSEA. The CDR3 covers 12 residues. Trimming shortened V by 4 bases and J by 4 bases, and 10 bases separated the two germline ends. The CDR3 loop is CSVGHLGTEAFF. In DNA, the CDR3 is TGCAGCGTTGGACACCTCGGCACTGAAGCTTTCTTT.

V and J are TRBV4-1 and TRBJ2-7; D possibly uses TRBD1 or TRBD2 (6 bases each). The CDR3 consists of 14 residues. V shed 4 bases and J shed 5 bases, with 15 bases lying between them. Germline CDR1 is MGHRA and CDR2 is YSYEKL. In DNA form, the CDR3 reads TGCGCCAGCAGCCTCAGGGGAGGAGAGGACGAGCAGTACTTC. Its protein product is CASSLRGGEDEQYF.